This passage covers 8 T cell receptor beta chains from one sample sequenced in a study of cytomegalovirus exposure and HLA in healthy donors. Both 60 Vbeta primers and 13 Jbeta primers went into the PCR. Assay used: immunoSEQ multiplex PCR; TCRdb lists only in-frame clones, some missing. Of around 270,000 clones listed, 80% are singletons. What was sequenced was PBMCs. The receptors were sampled from a girl aged 2 to 10 in good health and CMV-seronegative.

This clone was found a few times. The chain couples TRBV4-1 to TRBJ1-3; 10 nucleotides match TRBD1. V gave up 4 bases and J gave up 1 base; unmatched junction bases: 13. Germline CDR1 reads MGHRA; CDR2 reads YSYEKL. The CDR3 is 19 amino acids. The CDR3 bases are TGCGCCAGCAGCCGACGACCCTGGGACAGGGGTACGTCTGGAAACACCATATATTTT. Translated, it gives CASSRRPWDRGTSGNTIYF.

A remark on this clone: Different DNA sequences within this sample yield the same CDR3. V is TRBV5-1 and J is TRBJ2-7; 7 bases match TRBD1. The CDR3 sequence is 15 residues long. CDR1 is SGHRS and CDR2 is YFSETQ in the germline V gene. V was pared by 0 bases and J by 1 base, with 4 bases of the junction left unmatched. The CDR3 nucleotides are TGCGCCAGCAGCTTGGGGACAGGAGTTTCCTACGAGCAGTACTTC. The encoded protein is CASSLGTGVSYEQYF.

The V and J genes are TRBV28 and TRBJ2-1; 8 nucleotides agree with TRBD2. Germline lookup yields CDR1 MDHEN and CDR2 SYDVKM. This CDR3 comprises 14 residues. Trimming at V came to 6 bases and at J to 4 bases, leaving 5 bases not matched to a gene. The CDR3, as DNA: TGTGCCAGCAGGGTGAGCGGGAGTTACAATGAGCAGTTCTTC. It encodes CASRVSGSYNEQFF.

The V gene is TRBV7-9, the J gene TRBJ2-5, with D tentatively TRBD2 (6 bases). The J call may not be correct, given that the DNA end is closer to TRBJ2-7. From germline, CDR1 is SEHNR and CDR2 FQNEAQ (reference sequence). The CDR3 is made up of 12 amino acids. Here the CDR3 DNA reads TGTGCCAGCAGCCCGGGAGCATACGAGCAGTACTTC. Protein product: CASSPGAYEQYF.

This chain joins TRBV9 and TRBJ2-4; D gene ambiguous. Germline V gives CDR1 SGDLS, CDR2 YYNGEE. V lost 6 bases and J lost 3, with 16 bases in between. The CDR3 is 15 amino acids. The CDR3 protein is CASTPGLFDKNIQYF. The CDR3 DNA sequence: TGTGCCAGCACCCCGGGTTTGTTCGACAAAAACATTCAGTACTTC.

The chain carries TRBV5-1 and TRBJ2-5; 9 nucleotides agree with TRBD2. V lost 0 bases to trimming and J lost 0 bases; unmatched junction nucleotides: 6. The germline CDR1 and CDR2 sequences are SGHRS and YFSETQ. The CDR3 has 17 residues. The CDR3 DNA reads TGCGCCAGCAGCTTGGTCCCGACTAGCGGCAACCAAGAGACCCAGTACTTC. Translation gives CASSLVPTSGNQETQYF.

The rearrangement uses TRBV4-1 and TRBJ1-1; TRBD1 agrees at 7 bases. The CDR3 is made up of 14 amino acids. The junction had 1 base not matched to a gene; V was cut back by 2 bases and J by 1 base. CDR1 is MGHRA, CDR2 YSYEKL, per germline. This chain's CDR3 is CASSQRGQNTEAFF. The CDR3 DNA reads TGCGCCAGCAGCCAAAGGGGGCAGAACACTGAAGCTTTCTTT.

The chain couples TRBV7-8 to TRBJ1-1; 7 bases line up with TRBD1. V lost 5 bases to trimming and J lost 4 bases; unmatched junction nucleotides: 13. There are 16 residues in the CDR3. Germline V CDR1 and CDR2: SGHVS, FQNEAQ. The CDR3 loop is CASSLVGGAGSTEAFF. CDR3 nucleotides: TGTGCCAGCAGCCTTGTAGGGGGCGCAGGCAGCACTGAAGCTTTCTTT.